The table lists the clone carrying this TCR beta chain with a count of one. Antigen: not known. V lost 0 bases, J lost 5 bases, and 14 bases lay in between. The CDR3 is made up of 15 amino acids. Germline assignment: CDR1 SGHNT and CDR2 YYREEE (reference sequence). Here immunoSEQ multiplex PCR was the method, and the copy in TCRdb shows in-frame clones only, minus some. Found here are around 990,000 clones, around 77% of them singletons; the top ten hold 0.89%. The data are from a study of shared clonotypes between healthy human individuals. General study results and limits: On the whole, naive subsets had larger estimated richness than memory subsets had. Around 5% of naive CD4 clonotypes were common to a few donors. Among non-shared clonotypes, generation probabilities were lower than among those shared by all four donors. Expectations were that clonotype sharing among donors would be affected by sequencing depth.

The source of this sequence is a man younger than 35 in good health. Some clones in this sample may be carry-over from other donors' samples. The chain links TRBV5-4 to TRBJ1-2; a possible D gene is TRBD1 (6 bases). The sample comprised memory CD4+ T cells from PBMCs. Subset in this sample: CD45RA-negative fraction. The CDR3 spells CASSLGPGQTYGYTF. CDR3 in DNA: TGTGCCAGCAGCTTGGGGCCCGGACAGACGTATGGCTACACCTTC.